A single sample is the source of the 32 T cell receptor beta chains below, sequenced in a study of OX40 agonist ivuxolimab in advanced cancers. Here immunoSEQ multiplex PCR was the method, and the copy in TCRdb shows in-frame clones only, minus some. The top ten clones hold roughly 24% of a sample with about 28,000 clones, about nine tenths of them seen once. This specimen was CD4+ or CD8+ T cells sorted from blood, taken in a trial of the OX40 agonist ivuxolimab. The source is an adult with an advanced solid tumor such as melanoma, head and neck, liver or kidney cancer.

The chain links TRBV11-3 to TRBJ1-6; 9 nucleotides agree with TRBD1. The CDR3 contains 14 residues. CDR1 is SGHNT and CDR2 is YENEEA in the germline V gene. The ends lost 4 bases at V and 7 bases at J; junction bases unmatched: 2. The CDR3 region is CASSSGTGNSPLHF. CDR3 DNA sequence: TGTGCCAGCAGCTCAGGGACAGGGAATTCACCCCTCCACTTT.

The J gene is TRBJ2-1, the V gene TRBV18, with 10 bases matching TRBD1. The CDR3 spans 16 residues. Germline CDR1 KGHSH, CDR2 LQKENI. Trimming cost V 2 bases and J 4 bases; bases outside gene matches: 5. CDR3 nucleotide sequence: TGTGCCAGCTCACCAGAGACAGGGGGCAAGTACAATGAGCAGTTCTTC. Amino acids: CASSPETGGKYNEQFF. Variable domain in full (rest from reference TRBV18 and TRBJ2-1): NAGVMQNPRHLVRRRGQEARLRCSPMKGHSHVYWYRQLPEEGLKFMVYLQKENIIDESGMPKERFSAEFPKEGPSILRIQQVVRGDSAAYFCASSPETGGKYNEQFFGPGTRLTVL.

The chain links TRBV6-6 to TRBJ1-4; D is possibly TRBD1 (5 bases). The CDR3 is made up of 13 amino acids. Trimming stripped 0 bases from V and 15 bases from J, with 14 bases between. CDR1 and CDR2 (germline): MNHNY, SVGAGI (reference sequence). Written as DNA, the CDR3 is TGTGCCAGCAGTTACTCGTTGGCGGGGGATATGTTTTTT. Translation gives CASSYSLAGDMFF.

This chain joins TRBV7-8 and TRBJ2-2; weak D call: TRBD2 (6 bases). Trimming removed 5 bases from V and 8 bases from J, with 15 bases in between. Germline CDR1 reads SGHVS; CDR2 reads FQNEAQ. CDR3 length equals 14 residues. The CDR3: CASSPGIRGGELFF. For the CDR3, the DNA is TGTGCCAGCAGCCCAGGAATCCGGGGGGGGGAGCTGTTTTTT. Full variable domain (missing parts from reference TRBV7-8 and TRBJ2-2): GAGVSQSPRYKVAKRGQDVALRCDPISGHVSLFWYQQALGQGPEFLTYFQNEAQLDKSGLPSDRFFAERPEGSVSTLKIQRTQQEDSAVYLCASSPGIRGGELFFGEGSRLTVL.

Only one count was recorded for this clone. J is TRBJ2-1 and V is TRBV6-1, with a tentative D call TRBD2 (6 bases). The CDR3 covers 17 residues. Germline values: CDR1 MNHNS, CDR2 SASEGT. The V end was cut by 3 bases, the J end by 4 bases, with 19 bases between. The CDR3 sequence: CASSDLYRDSNYNEQFF. The CDR3 DNA follows: TGTGCCAGCAGTGATTTATACCGGGACTCAAATTACAATGAGCAGTTCTTC.

The chain recombines TRBV7-6 with TRBJ2-3; D is possibly TRBD1 or TRBD2 (5 bases each). V was clipped by 1 base and J by 3 bases, with 8 bases between them. Per the germline V gene, CDR1 is SGHVS and CDR2 is FNYEAQ. This CDR3 comprises 14 residues. CDR3 region: CASSLVGATDTQYF. In DNA form, the CDR3 reads TGTGCCAGCAGCTTAGTCGGGGCGACAGATACGCAGTATTTT.

The chain links TRBV18 to TRBJ2-7; 7 positions match TRBD2. V lost 3 bases to trimming and J lost 0 bases; unmatched junction nucleotides: 8. Looked up from germline, CDR1 is KGHSH and CDR2 is LQKENI. The length of the CDR3 is 16 residues. CDR3 region: CASSPSSGEGSYEQYF. The CDR3 region has the DNA TGTGCCAGCTCACCGTCTAGCGGAGAAGGCTCCTACGAGCAGTACTTC. Variable domain in full (rest from reference TRBV18 and TRBJ2-7): NAGVMQNPRHLVRRRGQEARLRCSPMKGHSHVYWYRQLPEEGLKFMVYLQKENIIDESGMPKERFSAEFPKEGPSILRIQQVVRGDSAAYFCASSPSSGEGSYEQYFGPGTRLTVT.

This clone was seen a handful of times. This chain connects TRBV28 to TRBJ2-7; 8 bases match TRBD1. The CDR3 runs to 17 residues. The germline V gene has CDR1 MDHEN and CDR2 SYDVKM. With 4 bases clipped from V and 3 bases from J, the junction kept 14 bases outside the gene matches. The CDR3 sequence: CASSSYSRQGTIYEQYF. DNA for the CDR3: TGTGCCAGCAGTTCCTACTCAAGACAGGGGACCATCTACGAGCAGTACTTC.

The V and J genes are TRBV7-9 and TRBJ1-2, with TRBD1 as a possible D gene (5 bases). Trimming took 6 bases from V and 6 from J, leaving 14 bases between them. From germline, CDR1 is SEHNR and CDR2 FQNEAQ (reference sequence). The CDR3 is 13 residues long. The CDR3 DNA is TGTGCCAGCAGTCTACAGGAATTGAATGGCTACACCTTC. This gives the protein CASSLQELNGYTF.

The chain uses TRBV19 and TRBJ2-7; 8 nucleotides match TRBD2. V was pared by 3 bases and J by 3 bases, with 7 bases of the junction left unmatched. The CDR3 runs 15 residues. Germline V gene sequence: CDR1 LNHDA, CDR2 SQIVND (reference sequence). In DNA form, the CDR3 reads TGTGCCAGTAGTATTAGGGCGGGAGGCGTCTACGAGCAGTACTTC. Translating gives CASSIRAGGVYEQYF. The full variable domain, its missing parts supplied by reference TRBV19 and TRBJ2-7, is DGGITQSPKYLFRKEGQNVTLSCEQNLNHDAMYWYRQDPGQGLRLIYYSQIVNDFQKGDIAEGYSVSREKKESFPLTVTSAQKNPTAFYLCASSIRAGGVYEQYFGPGTRLTVT.

The chain carries TRBV4-2 and TRBJ1-2; a weak D match, TRBD1 (5 bases). V was pared by 0 bases and J by 1 base, with 9 bases between. The germline CDR1 and CDR2 sequences are LGHNA and YNFKEQ. This CDR3 has 15 residues. Here the CDR3 reads CASSQDPGVNYGYTF. CDR3 DNA: TGTGCCAGCAGCCAAGATCCGGGGGTTAACTATGGCTACACCTTC.

The rearrangement uses TRBV27 and TRBJ2-7, with 9 bases matching TRBD1. Per the germline V gene, CDR1 is MNHEY and CDR2 is SMNVEV (reference sequence). CDR3 length: 14 residues. With 5 bases clipped from V and 2 bases from J, the junction kept 4 bases outside the gene matches. CDR3 region: CASSLGQGPYEQYF. CDR3 nucleotides: TGTGCCAGCAGTCTGGGACAGGGTCCCTACGAGCAGTACTTC.

A remark on this clone: One base away lies a much larger clone, so this may be a sequencing read error. The rearrangement uses TRBV5-1 and TRBJ2-5; 10 bases map to TRBD2. The closer fit of TRBJ2-7 to the DNA end suggests the J call may be wrong. This CDR3 has 15 amino acids. Germline V CDR1 and CDR2: SGHRS, YFSETQ. In DNA, the CDR3 is TGCGCCGGCAGCTCCTGGCTAGCGGGAGAGTACGAGCAGTACTTC. Its translation is CAGSSWLAGEYEQYF.

This clone was detected only once. The gene calls are TRBV2 and TRBJ2-1; TRBD2 aligns across 15 bases. Losses at the gene ends were 5 bases for V and 8 bases for J; bases not matched to a gene: 4. From germline, CDR1 is SNHLY and CDR2 FYNNEI. CDR3 length: 15 amino acids. The CDR3 loop reads CASSPGTSGRYEQFF. In DNA form, the CDR3 reads TGTGCCAGCAGTCCCGGGACTAGCGGGAGGTATGAGCAGTTCTTC.

V gene TRBV4-1 combines with J gene TRBJ1-2; D not certain. Germline loops: CDR1 MGHRA, CDR2 YSYEKL. CDR3 length: 9 residues. Trimming left V 9 bases short and J 8 bases short, with 7 bases between. The CDR3 DNA reads as TGCGCCAGAAAGAGGGGCTACACCTTC. Its translation is CARKRGYTF.

The chain combines TRBV6-1 with TRBJ1-1; 9 positions agree with TRBD1. The CDR3 has 16 amino acids. Germline CDR1 is MNHNS and CDR2 is SASEGT. J was trimmed by 1 base and V by 3 bases; bases with no gene match: 6. CDR3 loop: CASSERGTGQNTEAFF. In nucleotides, the CDR3 is TGTGCCAGCAGTGAGAGGGGGACAGGGCAGAACACTGAAGCTTTCTTT.

CDR3 protein: CASGFSLVHDMLDTEAFF. CDR3 nucleotides: TGTGCTAGTGGTTTCTCCCTTGTACATGATATGCTCGACACTGAAGCTTTCTTT. The chain couples TRBV12-5 to TRBJ1-1; D unresolved. Per the germline V gene, CDR1 is LGHNT and CDR2 is FRNRAP. The CDR3 runs 18 residues. The V end lost 3 bases, the J end lost 3 bases, and 23 bases lay between the germline ends.

CDR3 sequence: CASSLSGSTEAFF. In DNA, the CDR3 is TGTGCCAGCAGTTTGTCAGGGAGCACTGAAGCTTTCTTT. The V and J genes are TRBV27 and TRBJ1-1, with D possibly being TRBD1 (5 bases). With 3 bases removed from V and 4 bases from J, the gap between germline ends came to 9 bases. Germline V lookup: CDR1 MNHEY, CDR2 SMNVEV (reference sequence). CDR3 length equals 13 residues.

This chain joins TRBV30 and TRBJ2-2, with D possibly being TRBD2 (6 bases). The CDR3 has 17 amino acids. Per the germline V gene, CDR1 is GTSNPN and CDR2 is SVGIG (reference sequence). The germline V and J ends were trimmed by 0 bases and 3 bases, with 17 bases remaining between them. In DNA form, the CDR3 reads TGTGCCTGGAGTGTATGGTTTCTAGCGATTGACACCGGGGAGCTGTTTTTT. Amino acid sequence: CAWSVWFLAIDTGELFF.

This chain links TRBV9 with TRBJ2-2; D remains unclear. V lost 4 bases and J lost 5, with 15 bases in between. This CDR3 spans 15 amino acids. CDR1 and CDR2 from the germline V gene are SGDLS and YYNGEE. Here the CDR3 DNA reads TGTGCCAGCAGCCTGGGGTCCGGTTTTACCGGGGAGCTGTTTTTT. Amino acids: CASSLGSGFTGELFF.

The chain recombines TRBV19 with TRBJ2-1, with D maybe TRBD2 (6 bases). V dropped 3 bases and J dropped 5 bases, with 14 bases sitting between them. Germline V gives CDR1 LNHDA, CDR2 SQIVND (reference sequence). The CDR3 is 15 residues long. In DNA, the CDR3 is TGTGCCAGTAGTATTGCGAAGGGAGGAAACAATGAGCAGTTCTTC. Its protein product is CASSIAKGGNNEQFF.

This clone came up a few times. The CDR3: CSAGTNTEAFF. The CDR3 DNA follows: TGCAGTGCTGGAACGAACACTGAAGCTTTCTTT. V and J are TRBV20-1 and TRBJ1-1; D not resolved. The CDR3 totals 11 residues. CDR1 is DFQATT and CDR2 is SNEGSKA in the germline V gene (reference sequence). Trimming pared 5 bases from V and 1 base from J, leaving 5 bases between.

The rearrangement joins TRBV4-1 to TRBJ2-1, with TRBD1 matching over 8 bases. Germline CDR1 is MGHRA and CDR2 is YSYEKL. This CDR3 has 15 amino acids. Trimming removed 2 bases from V and 4 bases from J; junction bases left unmatched: 4. The CDR3 sequence is CASSQRQGTYNEQFF. In nucleotides, the CDR3 is TGCGCCAGCAGCCAAAGACAGGGGACATACAATGAGCAGTTCTTC.

For the CDR3, the DNA is TGTGCCAGCAGTGAAACTAGCGCCATGATAGCCAAAAACATTCAGTACTTC. This codes for CASSETSAMIAKNIQYF. V and J are TRBV6-1 and TRBJ2-4; TRBD2 agrees at 7 bases. CDR1 is MNHNS and CDR2 is SASEGT in the germline V gene. The J segment lost 0 bases and the V segment lost 2 bases, leaving 7 bases of the junction unmatched. The CDR3 extends over 17 amino acids.

The rearrangement links TRBV6-1 to TRBJ2-5, with TRBD1 identical over 7 bases. With V trimmed by 6 bases and J by 5 bases, 12 bases remained unmatched. CDR1 and CDR2 from the germline V gene are MNHNS and SASEGT. The CDR3 loop spans 15 amino acids. The CDR3 sequence: CASSRTSLQGETQYF. In DNA form, the CDR3 reads TGTGCCAGCAGCCGGACATCGCTACAGGGGGAGACCCAGTACTTC.

In DNA, the CDR3 is TGTGCCAGCAGCTTCCCAACCCCGGGACAGGGGAACACTGAAGCTTTCTTT. Protein sequence: CASSFPTPGQGNTEAFF. The chain uses TRBV7-9 and TRBJ1-1; the match to TRBD1 covers 9 bases. Germline V gene sequence: CDR1 SEHNR, CDR2 FQNEAQ (reference sequence). The length of the CDR3 is 17 residues. V shed 3 bases and J 1 base; nucleotides not matched to a gene: 9. Together with reference TRBV7-9 and TRBJ1-1, the CDR3 gives the full variable domain: DTGVSQNPRHKITKRGQNVTFRCDPISEHNRLYWYRQTLGQGPEFLTYFQNEAQLEKSRLLSDRFSAERPKGSFSTLEIQRTEQGDSAMYLCASSFPTPGQGNTEAFFGQGTRLTVV.

The chain links TRBV12-5 to TRBJ2-7; 12 bases align to TRBD2. The CDR3 length is 15 residues. Germline CDR1 is LGHNT and CDR2 is FRNRAP. V dropped 7 bases and J dropped 3; count of bases not matched to a gene: 7. The DNA for the CDR3 is TGTGCTAGTGAAGAACCGGGACTAGCGGGCTACGAGCAGTACTTC. This sequence encodes CASEEPGLAGYEQYF.

The CDR3 DNA is TGTGCCAGCAGCTTTGCTTGGACTAGCGGGCCCTATCCATACAATGAGCAGTTCTTC. It translates to CASSFAWTSGPYPYNEQFF. This chain uses TRBV11-3 with TRBJ2-1, with 11 bases identical to TRBD2. After removal of 3 bases from V and 4 bases from J, the junction contained 14 bases not matched to a gene. The CDR3 runs to 19 residues. Germline lookup yields CDR1 SGHNT and CDR2 YENEEA.

The gene calls are TRBV7-9 and TRBJ1-1; 8 bases are shared with TRBD1. CDR3 size: 14 residues. V was clipped by 5 bases and J by 1 base; unmatched bases: 3. Germline CDR1 SEHNR, CDR2 FQNEAQ (reference sequence). The CDR3 sequence is CASSTGQENTEAFF. The DNA of the CDR3 is TGTGCCAGCAGCACGGGACAGGAGAACACTGAAGCTTTCTTT.

The chain recombines TRBV5-4 with TRBJ2-6, with 11 bases fitting TRBD2. J gave up 8 bases and V 4 bases, and 5 bases lay outside the gene matches. The germline gives CDR1 SGHNT, CDR2 YYREEE (reference sequence). This CDR3 contains 15 residues. The CDR3 bases are TGTGCCAGCAGCGGTAGCGGGAGGGCCACCAACGTCCTGACTTTC. Protein: CASSGSGRATNVLTF.

CDR3 loop: CSVEGVSSYEQYF. CDR3 coding DNA: TGCAGCGTTGAGGGGGTCAGCTCCTACGAGCAGTACTTC. The J gene is TRBJ2-7, the V gene TRBV29-1; D tentatively reads TRBD1 or TRBD2 (5 bases each). The CDR3 extends over 13 amino acids. V was cut by 3 bases and J by 0 bases, with 9 bases left in between. Germline-derived CDR1 and CDR2 are SQVTM and ANQGSEA.

The chain combines TRBV2 with TRBJ1-6; 9 bases align to TRBD1. The J segment lost 4 bases and the V segment lost 3 bases, leaving 4 bases of the junction unmatched. The CDR3 is 16 residues long. Germline V gene sequence: CDR1 SNHLY, CDR2 FYNNEI. CDR3 loop: CASSDAGQGYNSPLHF. In DNA, the CDR3 is TGTGCCAGCAGTGACGCCGGACAGGGGTATAATTCACCCCTCCACTTT.